The clone carrying this T cell receptor (beta chain) was detected many times. Its antigen is not identified. The data were obtained in a study of regulatory T cells in long-lasting Graves disease. Sample time point: newly diagnosed GD, antithyroid drugs for less than 3 months. After RNA was extracted from PBMCs, the TCR library was made from it. Under American Thyroid Association guidelines, Graves' disease was diagnosed. Study-level results: Persistent disease favored TRBV28, TRBJ1-2 and TRBJ2-5.

Combining iRepertoire HTBI primers with Arm-PCR of CDR3 regions, the authors built TCR beta libraries. One entry per CDR3 protein results from TCRdb running MiXCR on the multiplex PCR reads. Seen here are fewer than 550,000 distinct CDR3 sequences, about 15% observed once, and the top ten hold around 25%. The V gene's germline CDR1 is SGHTA and CDR2 FQGNSA. The V end lost 0 bases, the J end lost 5 bases, and 4 bases lay between the germline ends. This CDR3 is built from 12 residues. This sample was also put to use in a study of T cells in Graves' hyperthyroidism and ophthalmopathy.

V is TRBV7-2 and J is TRBJ2-5; D is unresolved. The sequence came from a middle-aged woman with Graves disease. Sequencing used peripheral blood mononuclear cells (PBMCs), obtained at new diagnosis, from a patient treated with antithyroid drugs. The CDR3 loop reads CASSLAVETQYF. The CDR3 bases are TGTGCCAGCAGCTTAGCCGTGGAGACCCAGTACTTC. The complete variable domain, with remaining parts taken from reference TRBV7-2 and TRBJ2-5, reads GAGVSQSPSNKVTEKGKDVELRCDPISGHTALYWYRQSLGQGLEFLIYFQGNSAPDKSGLPSDRFSAERTGGSVSTLTIQRTQQEDSAVYLCASSLAVETQYFGPGTRLLVL.